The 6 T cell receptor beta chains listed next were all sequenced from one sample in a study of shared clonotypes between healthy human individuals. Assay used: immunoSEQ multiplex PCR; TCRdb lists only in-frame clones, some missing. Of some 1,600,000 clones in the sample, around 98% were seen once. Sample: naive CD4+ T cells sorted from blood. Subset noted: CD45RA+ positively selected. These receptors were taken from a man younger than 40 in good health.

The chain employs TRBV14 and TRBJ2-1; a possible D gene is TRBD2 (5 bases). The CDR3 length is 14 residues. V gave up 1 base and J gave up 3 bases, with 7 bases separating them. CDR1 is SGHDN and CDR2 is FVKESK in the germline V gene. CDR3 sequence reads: CASSQVDFYNEQFF. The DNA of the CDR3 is TGTGCCAGCAGCCAAGTGGACTTCTACAATGAGCAGTTCTTC.

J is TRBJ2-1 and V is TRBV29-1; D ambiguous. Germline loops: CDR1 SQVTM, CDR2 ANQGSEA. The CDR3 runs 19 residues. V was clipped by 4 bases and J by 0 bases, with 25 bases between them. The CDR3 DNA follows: TGCAGCGTTGTAAATAGGCCACGGACCACCAAGAGCTCCTACAATGAGCAGTTCTTC. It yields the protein CSVVNRPRTTKSSYNEQFF.

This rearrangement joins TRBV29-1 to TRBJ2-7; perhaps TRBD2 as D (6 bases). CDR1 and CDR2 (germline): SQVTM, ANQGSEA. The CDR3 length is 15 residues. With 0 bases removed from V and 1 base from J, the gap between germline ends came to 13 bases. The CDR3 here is CSVEDPGLPSYEQYF. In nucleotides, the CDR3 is TGCAGCGTTGAAGACCCGGGACTCCCATCCTACGAGCAGTACTTC.

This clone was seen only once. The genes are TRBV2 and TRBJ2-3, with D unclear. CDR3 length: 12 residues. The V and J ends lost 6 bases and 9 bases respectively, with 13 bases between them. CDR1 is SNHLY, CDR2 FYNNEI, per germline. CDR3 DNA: TGTGCCAGCAGCGCTCTAGACCTGACGCAGTATTTT. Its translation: CASSALDLTQYF.

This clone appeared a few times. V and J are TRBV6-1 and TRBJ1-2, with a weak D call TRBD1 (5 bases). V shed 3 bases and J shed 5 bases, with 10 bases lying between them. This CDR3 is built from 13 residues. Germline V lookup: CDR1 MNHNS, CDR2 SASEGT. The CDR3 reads CASSDRVRYGYTF. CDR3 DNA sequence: TGTGCCAGCAGTGACAGGGTTAGGTATGGCTACACCTTC.

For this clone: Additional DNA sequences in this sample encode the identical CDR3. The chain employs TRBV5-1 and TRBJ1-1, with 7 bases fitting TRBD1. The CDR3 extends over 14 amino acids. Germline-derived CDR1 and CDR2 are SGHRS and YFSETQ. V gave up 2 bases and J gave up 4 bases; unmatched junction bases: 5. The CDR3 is CASSLDRAGTEAFF. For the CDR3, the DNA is TGCGCCAGCAGCTTAGACAGGGCGGGCACTGAAGCTTTCTTT.